Below, 18 T cell receptor beta chains from the same sample are listed, as sequenced in a study of Ad26.COV2.S vaccination and SARS-CoV-2 variants. The treatment denotes: approximately 18 received Ad26.COV2.S at low or high dose, single or two shots; about 5 received placebo; per-sample allocation not given. Following the first vaccine or placebo injection, samples were taken on day 63. Here immunoSEQ multiplex PCR was the method, and the copy in TCRdb shows in-frame clones only, minus some. Of under 400,000 clones in the sample, 80% to 90% were seen once. This material consisted of peripheral blood, taken in a trial of Ad26.COV2.S vaccine versus placebo. These receptors all come from a person aged 18 to 65 who received the Ad26.COV2.S COVID-19 vaccine or a placebo.

The V call is TRBV5-1, the J call TRBJ2-2, with unresolved D. This CDR3 has 12 amino acids. V dropped 3 bases and J dropped 2 bases, with 2 bases sitting between them. Germline V CDR1 and CDR2: SGHRS, YFSETQ. The CDR3 protein is CASSYNTGELFF. CDR3 in DNA: TGCGCCAGCAGCTACAACACCGGGGAGCTGTTTTTT.

The rearrangement uses TRBV14 and TRBJ1-1, with a possible D match to TRBD1 (6 bases). The germline V gene has CDR1 SGHDN and CDR2 FVKESK. V lost 4 bases and J 5 bases, leaving 8 bases between the germline ends. The CDR3 contains 12 residues. CDR3 protein: CASSLGTTEAFF. CDR3 sequence (DNA): TGTGCCAGCAGCCTCGGGACAACTGAAGCTTTCTTT.

The V gene is TRBV7-2, the J gene TRBJ2-7; D is unclear. Per the germline V gene, CDR1 is SGHTA and CDR2 is FQGNSA. V lost 1 base and J 4 bases, leaving 5 bases between the germline ends. CDR3 length: 12 amino acids. This CDR3 reads CASSLDAYEQYF. In DNA, the CDR3 is TGTGCCAGCAGCTTAGACGCTTACGAGCAGTACTTC.

This chain connects TRBV21-1 to TRBJ1-2; the table gives TRBD1 as D, unverified against the DNA. TRBV21-1 is a pseudogene segment. CDR3 length equals 19 residues. The CDR3 protein is CASSNYLRVLAPPPYGYTF. The CDR3, as DNA: TGTGCCAGCAGCAACTACCTCAGGGTCTTGGCACCACCGCCCTATGGCTACACCTTC.

The chain uses TRBV7-6 and TRBJ1-4, with TRBD1 identical over 9 bases. The V and J ends lost 3 bases and 7 bases, in that order; junction bases with no gene match: 6. The CDR3 consists of 15 residues. Germline CDR1 is SGHVS and CDR2 is FNYEAQ. The CDR3 nucleotides are TGTGCCAGCAGCTTCGGGACAGGGTCAGGTGAAAAACTGTTTTTT. Residues: CASSFGTGSGEKLFF.

The rearrangement links TRBV11-3 to TRBJ1-1, with no clear D. Germline V gives CDR1 SGHNT, CDR2 YENEEA. The CDR3 has 13 amino acids. V gave up 1 base and J gave up 5 bases, with 8 bases separating them. The CDR3 sequence: CASSLGAVTEAFF. The CDR3 DNA reads TGTGCCAGCAGCTTAGGGGCGGTTACTGAAGCTTTCTTT.

This chain connects TRBV6-5 to TRBJ1-4, with TRBD1 matching 9 bases. Per germline, CDR1 MNHEY and CDR2 SVGAGI. V trimming: 10 bases; J trimming: 8 bases; junction bases outside the gene matches: 8. The length of the CDR3 is 13 residues. The CDR3 loop reads CATSGTGREKLFF. In DNA, the CDR3 is TGTGCCACCAGCGGGACAGGGCGGGAAAAACTGTTTTTT.

V gene TRBV7-2 combines with J gene TRBJ2-7, with 7 bases that match TRBD1. J gave up 5 bases and V 5 bases, and 12 bases lay outside the gene matches. The germline gives CDR1 SGHTA, CDR2 FQGNSA. The CDR3 loop spans 15 amino acids. In DNA form, the CDR3 reads TGTGCCAGCAGCCCCCAAGGGGGCGCGTGGGACGAGCAGTACTTC. It is translated as CASSPQGGAWDEQYF.

This chain joins TRBV7-9 and TRBJ2-1; D unresolved. The CDR3 runs to 12 residues. Germline V gene lookup returns CDR1 SEHNR and CDR2 FQNEAQ (reference sequence). Here the CDR3 DNA reads TGTGGCTCGAGGTACTCCTACAATGAGCAGTTCTTC. Its translation is CGSRYSYNEQFF.

CDR3 region: CAISEAEAGGEGNGYTF. The CDR3 DNA reads TGTGCCATCAGTGAGGCGGAGGCAGGGGGTGAGGGAAATGGCTACACCTTC. This rearrangement joins TRBV10-3 to TRBJ1-2, with 7 bases aligning to TRBD1. The germline gives CDR1 ENHRY, CDR2 SYGVKD. Trimming took 2 bases from V and 6 from J; bases not matched to a gene: 15. This CDR3 is 17 amino acids long.

The genes are TRBV4-1 and TRBJ1-4; TRBD1 matches 11 bases. V dropped 0 bases and J dropped 7; count of bases not matched to a gene: 7. CDR1 MGHRA and CDR2 YSYEKL come from the germline V gene. The CDR3 is made up of 17 amino acids. The CDR3 is CASSQDLWGQGVEKLFF. For the CDR3, the DNA is TGCGCCAGCAGCCAAGATCTTTGGGGACAGGGGGTTGAAAAACTGTTTTTT.

The rearrangement uses TRBV29-1 and TRBJ1-6; D call uncertain. The germline gives CDR1 SQVTM, CDR2 ANQGSEA. Trimming took 7 bases from V and 8 from J, leaving 15 bases between them. The CDR3 sequence is 13 residues long. The CDR3 region is CSARVDIDSPLHF. The CDR3 DNA reads TGCAGCGCTCGGGTCGATATTGATTCACCCCTCCACTTT.

The chain uses TRBV2 and TRBJ1-5; D not resolved. Germline V gene data show CDR1 as SNHLY and CDR2 as FYNNEI. V was trimmed by 7 bases and J by 0 bases, leaving 10 bases between them. This CDR3 spans 14 amino acids. CDR3 region: CASTQINSNQPQHF. DNA of the CDR3: TGTGCCAGCACCCAGATTAATAGCAATCAGCCCCAGCATTTT.

The rearrangement links TRBV6-5 to TRBJ2-7; 9 bases are shared with TRBD2. Germline assignment: CDR1 MNHEY and CDR2 SVGAGI. J was trimmed by 6 bases and V by 8 bases; bases with no gene match: 11. This CDR3 is built from 14 residues. The CDR3 loop is CASEGSRAGGEQYF. CDR3 bases: TGTGCCAGCGAAGGTTCCCGAGCGGGGGGCGAGCAGTACTTC.

The J gene is TRBJ1-2, the V gene TRBV5-1; possible D gene TRBD1, 6 bases. V was clipped by 6 bases and J by 5 bases, with 23 bases between them. This CDR3 is built from 16 residues. From germline, CDR1 is SGHRS and CDR2 YFSETQ. The CDR3 loop reads CASKLTGPAVGYGYTF. DNA for the CDR3: TGCGCCAGCAAACTGACAGGTCCAGCAGTTGGGTATGGCTACACCTTC. Full variable domain (outside the CDR3, taken from reference TRBV5-1 and TRBJ1-2): KAGVTQTPRYLIKTRGQQVTLSCSPISGHRSVSWYQQTPGQGLQFLFEYFSETQRNKGNFPGRFSGRQFSNSRSEMNVSTLELGDSALYLCASKLTGPAVGYGYTFGSGTRLTVV.

V usage is TRBV5-5 and J usage is TRBJ2-7; D ambiguous. V shed 4 bases and J shed 2 bases, with 19 bases lying between them. The CDR3 totals 16 residues. Germline values: CDR1 SGHKS, CDR2 YYEKEE (reference sequence). Here the CDR3 reads CASSPTPGRSAYEQYF. The CDR3 coding sequence is TGTGCCAGCAGCCCAACCCCTGGACGGAGTGCCTACGAGCAGTACTTC.

This chain joins TRBV4-3 and TRBJ2-5; unclear D gene. Germline CDR1 reads LGHNA; CDR2 reads YSLEER. The CDR3 is made up of 14 amino acids. V shed 0 bases and J shed 5 bases, with 10 bases lying between them. Here the CDR3 DNA reads TGCGCCAGCAGCCAAGAGGCGGCGAGGGAGACCCAGTACTTC. As protein: CASSQEAARETQYF.

The genes are TRBV18 and TRBJ2-3; 12 nucleotides align to TRBD2. The germline gives CDR1 KGHSH, CDR2 LQKENI. J gave up 0 bases and V 3 bases, and 7 bases lay outside the gene matches. The CDR3 has 18 amino acids. The CDR3, as DNA: TGTGCCAGCTCACCTGGTACTAGCGGGGGGCCGAGCACAGATACGCAGTATTTT. It specifies CASSPGTSGGPSTDTQYF.